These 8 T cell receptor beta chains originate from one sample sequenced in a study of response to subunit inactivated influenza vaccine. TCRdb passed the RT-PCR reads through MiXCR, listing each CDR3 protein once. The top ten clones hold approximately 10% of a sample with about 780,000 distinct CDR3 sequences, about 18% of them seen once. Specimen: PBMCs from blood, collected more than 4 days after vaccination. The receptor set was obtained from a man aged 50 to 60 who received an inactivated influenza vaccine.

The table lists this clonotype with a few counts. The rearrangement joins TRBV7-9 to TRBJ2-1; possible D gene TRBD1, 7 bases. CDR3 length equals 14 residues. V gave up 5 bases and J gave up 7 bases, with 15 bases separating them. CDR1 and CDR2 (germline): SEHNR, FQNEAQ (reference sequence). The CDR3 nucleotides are TGTGCCAGCAGCGGGCGGGGACAGCCGAATGAGCAGTTCTTC. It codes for CASSGRGQPNEQFF.

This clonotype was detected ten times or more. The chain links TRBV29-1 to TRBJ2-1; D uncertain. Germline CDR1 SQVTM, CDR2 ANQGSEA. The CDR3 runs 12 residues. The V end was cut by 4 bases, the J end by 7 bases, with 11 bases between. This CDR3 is CSVALSTNEQFF. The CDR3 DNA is TGCAGCGTTGCACTATCGACTAATGAGCAGTTCTTC.

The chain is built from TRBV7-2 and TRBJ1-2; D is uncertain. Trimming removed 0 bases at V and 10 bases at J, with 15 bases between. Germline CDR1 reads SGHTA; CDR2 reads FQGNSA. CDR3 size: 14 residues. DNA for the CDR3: TGTGCCAGCAGCTTAGCGGCTCCCGAACAGCTCTACACCTTC. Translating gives CASSLAAPEQLYTF.

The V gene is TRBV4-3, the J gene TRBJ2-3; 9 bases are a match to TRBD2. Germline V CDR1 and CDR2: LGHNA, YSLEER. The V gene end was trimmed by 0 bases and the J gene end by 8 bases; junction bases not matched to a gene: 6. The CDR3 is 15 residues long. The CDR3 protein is CASSQESGGWFTQYF. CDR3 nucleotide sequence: TGCGCCAGCAGCCAAGAGAGCGGGGGGTGGTTTACGCAGTATTTT.

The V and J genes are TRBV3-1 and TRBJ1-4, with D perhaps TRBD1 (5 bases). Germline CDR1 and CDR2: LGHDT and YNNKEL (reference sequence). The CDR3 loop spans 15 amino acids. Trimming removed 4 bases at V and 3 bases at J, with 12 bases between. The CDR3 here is CASSPSGPSNEKLFF. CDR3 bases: TGTGCCAGCAGCCCCTCGGGACCGTCTAATGAAAAACTGTTTTTT.

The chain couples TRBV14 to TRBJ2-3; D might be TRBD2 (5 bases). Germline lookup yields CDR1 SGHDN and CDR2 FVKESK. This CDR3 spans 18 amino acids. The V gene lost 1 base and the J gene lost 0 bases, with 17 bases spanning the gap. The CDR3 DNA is TGTGCCAGCAGCCAAGGTTGGCTAACTAGTGATAGCACAGATACGCAGTATTTT. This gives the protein CASSQGWLTSDSTDTQYF.

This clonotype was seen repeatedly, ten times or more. This CDR3 is CASSQSGTGLVGTEAFF. For the CDR3, the DNA is TGTGCCAGCAGTCAATCCGGGACAGGGTTGGTGGGCACTGAAGCTTTCTTT. The chain uses TRBV12-3 or TRBV12-4 and TRBJ1-1; TRBD1 aligns across 9 bases. The CDR3 extends over 17 amino acids. V lost 5 bases and J lost 4; bases outside the gene matches: 14.

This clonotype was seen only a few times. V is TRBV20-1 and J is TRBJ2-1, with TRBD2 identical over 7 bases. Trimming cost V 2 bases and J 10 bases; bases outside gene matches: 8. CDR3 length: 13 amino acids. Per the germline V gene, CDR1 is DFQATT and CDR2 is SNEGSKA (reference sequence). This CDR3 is CSARREAGREQFF. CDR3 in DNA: TGCAGTGCTAGACGGGAGGCAGGTAGGGAGCAGTTCTTC.